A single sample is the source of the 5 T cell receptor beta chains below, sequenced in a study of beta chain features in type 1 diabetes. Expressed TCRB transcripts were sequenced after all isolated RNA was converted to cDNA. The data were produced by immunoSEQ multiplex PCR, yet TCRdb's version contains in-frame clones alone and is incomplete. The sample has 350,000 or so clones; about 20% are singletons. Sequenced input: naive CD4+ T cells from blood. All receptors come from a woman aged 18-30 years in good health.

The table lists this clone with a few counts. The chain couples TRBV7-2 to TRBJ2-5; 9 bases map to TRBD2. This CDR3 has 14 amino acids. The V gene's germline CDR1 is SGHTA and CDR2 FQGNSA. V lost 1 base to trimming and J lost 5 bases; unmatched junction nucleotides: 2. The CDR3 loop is CASSLGGLAETQYF. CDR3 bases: TGTGCCAGCAGCTTAGGAGGACTAGCGGAGACCCAGTACTTC.

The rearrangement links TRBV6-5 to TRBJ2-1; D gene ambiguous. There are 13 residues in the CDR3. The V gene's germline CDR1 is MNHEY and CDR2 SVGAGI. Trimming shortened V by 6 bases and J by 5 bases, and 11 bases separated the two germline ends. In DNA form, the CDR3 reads TGTGCCAGCAGGAGGTTTCATAACAATGAGCAGTTCTTC. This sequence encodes CASRRFHNNEQFF.

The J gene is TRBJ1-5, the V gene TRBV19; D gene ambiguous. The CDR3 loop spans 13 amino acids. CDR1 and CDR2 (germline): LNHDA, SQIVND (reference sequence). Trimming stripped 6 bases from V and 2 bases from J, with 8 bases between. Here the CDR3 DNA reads TGTGCCAGTAGGGGGAGTGGCAATCAGCCCCAGCATTTT. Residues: CASRGSGNQPQHF.

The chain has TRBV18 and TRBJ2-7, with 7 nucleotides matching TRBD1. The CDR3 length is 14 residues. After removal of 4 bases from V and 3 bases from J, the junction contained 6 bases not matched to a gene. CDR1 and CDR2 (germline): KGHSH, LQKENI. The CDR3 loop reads CASSLGPGGYEQYF. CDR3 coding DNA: TGTGCCAGCTCACTGGGTCCAGGGGGCTACGAGCAGTACTTC.

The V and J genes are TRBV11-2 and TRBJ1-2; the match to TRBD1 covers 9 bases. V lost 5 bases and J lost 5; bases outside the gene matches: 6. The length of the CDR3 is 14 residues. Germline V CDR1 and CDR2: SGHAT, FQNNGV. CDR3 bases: TGTGCCAGCAGCCCGGGACAGGGAAAGTATGGCTACACCTTC. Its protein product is CASSPGQGKYGYTF.